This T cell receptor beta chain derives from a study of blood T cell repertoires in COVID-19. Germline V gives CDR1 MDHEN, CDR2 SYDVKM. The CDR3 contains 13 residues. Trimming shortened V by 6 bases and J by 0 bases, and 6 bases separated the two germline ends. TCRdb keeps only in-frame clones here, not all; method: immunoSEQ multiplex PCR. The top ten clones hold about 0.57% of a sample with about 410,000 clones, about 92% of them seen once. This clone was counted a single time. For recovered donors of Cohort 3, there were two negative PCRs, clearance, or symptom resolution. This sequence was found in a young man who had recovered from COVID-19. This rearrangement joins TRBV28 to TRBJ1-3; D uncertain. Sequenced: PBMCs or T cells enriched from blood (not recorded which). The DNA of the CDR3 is TGTGCCAGCAGCCGGGGCTCTGGAAACACCATATATTTT. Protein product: CASSRGSGNTIYF. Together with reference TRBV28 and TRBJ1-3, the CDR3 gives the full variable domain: DVKVTQSSRYLVKRTGEKVFLECVQDMDHENMFWYRQDPGLGLRLIYFSYDVKMKEKGDIPEGYSVSREKKERFSLILESASTNQTSMYLCASSRGSGNTIYFGEGSWLTVV.